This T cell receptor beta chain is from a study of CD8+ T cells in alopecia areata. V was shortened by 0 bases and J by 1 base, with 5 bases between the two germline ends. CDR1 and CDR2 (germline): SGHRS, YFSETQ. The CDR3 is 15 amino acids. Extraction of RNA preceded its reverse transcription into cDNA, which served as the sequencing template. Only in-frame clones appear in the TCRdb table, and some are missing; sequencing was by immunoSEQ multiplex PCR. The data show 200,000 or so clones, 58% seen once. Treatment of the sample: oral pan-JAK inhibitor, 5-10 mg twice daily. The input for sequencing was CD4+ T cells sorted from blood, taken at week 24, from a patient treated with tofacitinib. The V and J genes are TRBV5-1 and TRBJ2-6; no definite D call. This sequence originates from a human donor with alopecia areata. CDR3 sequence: CASSLENSGANVLTF. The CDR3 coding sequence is TGCGCCAGCAGCTTGGAGAATTCTGGGGCCAACGTCCTGACTTTC.